One sample yielded the 32 T cell receptor beta chains listed below, sequenced in a study of blood T cell repertoires in COVID-19. The table came from immunoSEQ multiplex PCR; TCRdb's copy has only in-frame clones and leaves some out. Among roughly 200,000 clones listed, approximately 84% were seen once. The sample taken for sequencing was peripheral blood. The receptors originated from a woman in her 70s with active or convalescent COVID-19.

The chain is built from TRBV19 and TRBJ2-7; 10 nucleotides match TRBD1. The CDR3 consists of 15 residues. V lost 7 bases, J lost 5 bases, and 11 bases stayed unmatched. The germline V gene encodes CDR1 LNHDA and CDR2 SQIVND (reference sequence). This CDR3 reads CASKQPGQGYHEQYF. CDR3 bases: TGTGCCAGTAAACAACCGGGACAGGGGTACCACGAGCAGTACTTC. The whole variable domain, filled in from reference TRBV19 and TRBJ2-7, reads DGGITQSPKYLFRKEGQNVTLSCEQNLNHDAMYWYRQDPGQGLRLIYYSQIVNDFQKGDIAEGYSVSREKKESFPLTVTSAQKNPTAFYLCASKQPGQGYHEQYFGPGTRLTVT.

In DNA form, the CDR3 reads TGTGCCAGCAGCGAGCAATTTCCGGACGCCGGGACAGGTGACGGTCGGTCCCTCCACTTT. It yields the protein CASSEQFPDAGTGDGRSLHF. The V call is TRBV2, the J call TRBJ1-6; 8 positions match TRBD1. The CDR3 consists of 20 residues. Germline trimming cut 6 bases from V and 14 bases from J; bases unmatched to any gene: 30. Germline V gene sequence: CDR1 SNHLY, CDR2 FYNNEI.

This clone was detected only once. This sequence joins TRBV3-1 (or the pseudogene TRBV3-2) and TRBJ1-1; D is possibly TRBD1 (6 bases). V was pared by 1 base and J by 4 bases, with 13 bases between. The germline V gene has CDR1 LGHDT and CDR2 YNNKEL (reference sequence). This CDR3 has 15 residues. DNA of the CDR3: TGTGCCAGCAGCCAAGTAATAGGGGGAATCACTGAAGCTTTCTTT. It translates to CASSQVIGGITEAFF.

This clone was seen a handful of times. The chain links TRBV2 to TRBJ2-7; D unresolved. Germline lookup yields CDR1 SNHLY and CDR2 FYNNEI. V shed 2 bases and J shed 4 bases, with 15 bases lying between them. This CDR3 contains 15 residues. DNA for the CDR3: TGTGCCAGCAGTGAACAGGTCACGTCTATGTACGAGCAGTACTTC. Residues: CASSEQVTSMYEQYF.

The chain combines TRBV5-1 with TRBJ2-1, with TRBD2 matching over 7 bases. The junction had 4 bases not matched to a gene; V was cut back by 5 bases and J by 2 bases. Germline CDR1 reads SGHRS; CDR2 reads YFSETQ. The CDR3 is 14 residues long. The CDR3 DNA reads as TGCGCCAGCAGTGGGGGGGAGCCCTACAATGAGCAGTTCTTC. Amino acid sequence: CASSGGEPYNEQFF.

The chain combines TRBV5-1 with TRBJ2-5, with 11 bases aligning to TRBD2. V was clipped by 2 bases and J by 6 bases; unmatched bases: 6. CDR1 and CDR2 (germline): SGHRS, YFSETQ. There are 15 residues in the CDR3. For the CDR3, the DNA is TGCGCCAGCAGCTTAACTAGCGGGAGTGGACAGACCCAGTACTTC. It codes for CASSLTSGSGQTQYF.

V and J are TRBV2 and TRBJ2-7, with 9 bases that match TRBD1. The germline V gene has CDR1 SNHLY and CDR2 FYNNEI. This CDR3 comprises 12 residues. V shed 9 bases, J shed 6 bases, and the junction held 6 bases outside the gene matches. CDR3 residues: CARGTGPGEQYF. CDR3 sequence (DNA): TGTGCCAGAGGGACAGGGCCGGGCGAGCAGTACTTC.

The chain links TRBV19 to TRBJ2-7; 10 positions match TRBD2. Germline CDR1 and CDR2: LNHDA and SQIVND (reference sequence). V lost 5 bases and J lost 7; bases outside the gene matches: 5. CDR3 size: 13 residues. CDR3 in amino acids: CASSSKLAGEQYF. DNA for the CDR3: TGTGCCAGTAGTTCCAAACTAGCGGGAGAGCAGTACTTC.

This rearrangement joins TRBV27 to TRBJ2-7; D is undetermined. Germline lookup yields CDR1 MNHEY and CDR2 SMNVEV (reference sequence). This CDR3 region has 13 residues. Trimming cost V 6 bases and J 3 bases, with 12 bases left between them. CDR3 bases: TGTGCCAGCAGCCCCGGTCGCTACTACGAGCAGTACTTC. It encodes CASSPGRYYEQYF.

V is TRBV10-3 and J is TRBJ1-2; D possibly corresponds to TRBD1 (6 bases). The CDR3 sequence is 13 residues long. Germline CDR1 reads ENHRY; CDR2 reads SYGVKD. Trimming left V 4 bases short and J 2 bases short, with 8 bases between. The CDR3 loop reads CAISGTANYGYTF. As DNA, the CDR3 is TGTGCCATCAGTGGGACAGCAAACTATGGCTACACCTTC.

The rearrangement links TRBV9 to TRBJ2-1; 9 bases map to TRBD2. Trimming at V came to 4 bases and at J to 4 bases, leaving 12 bases not matched to a gene. Germline CDR1 is SGDLS and CDR2 is YYNGEE. The CDR3 totals 17 residues. CDR3 region: CASSSKESGRRYNEQFF. Written as DNA, the CDR3 is TGTGCCAGCAGCAGCAAAGAGAGCGGGAGGCGGTACAATGAGCAGTTCTTC. The full variable domain, with the rest looked up from reference TRBV9 and TRBJ2-1, is DSGVTQTPKHLITATGQRVTLRCSPRSGDLSVYWYQQSLDQGLQFLIQYYNGEERAKGNILERFSAQQFPDLHSELNLSSLELGDSALYFCASSSKESGRRYNEQFFGPGTRLTVL.

CDR3 sequence: CASSPKPTSYNEQFF. Written as DNA, the CDR3 is TGTGCCAGCTCACCAAAGCCCACTTCCTACAATGAGCAGTTCTTC. The V gene is TRBV18, the J gene TRBJ2-1, with D hard to call. V was cut by 2 bases and J by 1 base, with 9 bases left in between. The germline V gene has CDR1 KGHSH and CDR2 LQKENI. The CDR3 totals 15 residues.

The V gene is TRBV28, the J gene TRBJ2-2; possible D gene TRBD1, 6 bases. V was pared by 5 bases and J by 5 bases, with 12 bases between. The CDR3 has 14 amino acids. Germline V CDR1 and CDR2: MDHEN, SYDVKM. The CDR3 here is CASSRQGQTGELFF. CDR3 in DNA: TGTGCCAGCAGTCGTCAGGGGCAAACCGGGGAGCTGTTTTTT.

This chain connects TRBV6-5 to TRBJ2-1, with 10 bases identical to TRBD2. Germline V gene lookup returns CDR1 MNHEY and CDR2 SVGAGI. The CDR3 consists of 13 residues. The ends lost 4 bases at V and 11 bases at J; junction bases unmatched: 5. The CDR3 sequence: CASSLAGGLKQFF. CDR3 in DNA: TGTGCCAGCAGTTTAGCGGGAGGCCTGAAGCAGTTCTTC.

V and J are TRBV2 and TRBJ2-7; 16 bases fit TRBD2. Trimming cost V 6 bases and J 3 bases; bases outside gene matches: 8. Germline assignment: CDR1 SNHLY and CDR2 FYNNEI. CDR3 length equals 17 residues. CDR3: CASRTGTSGRALYEQYF. As DNA, the CDR3 is TGTGCCAGCAGGACCGGGACTAGCGGGAGGGCCCTCTACGAGCAGTACTTC. The entire variable domain, with the rest obtained from reference TRBV2 and TRBJ2-7, is as follows: EPEVTQTPSHQVTQMGQEVILRCVPISNHLYFYWYRQILGQKVEFLVSFYNNEISEKSEIFDDQFSVERPDGSNFTLKIRSTKLEDSAMYFCASRTGTSGRALYEQYFGPGTRLTVT.

This chain connects TRBV4-2 to TRBJ2-7; 15 bases align to TRBD2. The V and J ends lost 1 base and 7 bases, in that order; junction bases with no gene match: 2. This CDR3 contains 15 residues. The germline V gene has CDR1 LGHNA and CDR2 YNFKEQ. The CDR3: CASSQGTSGREEQYF. The CDR3 nucleotides are TGTGCCAGCAGCCAAGGGACTAGCGGGAGGGAGGAGCAGTACTTC.

A single count supports this clone. This chain's CDR3 is CASSPGTGGGVGYGYTF. The CDR3 nucleotides are TGTGCCAGCAGCCCCGGGACAGGGGGCGGGGTAGGCTATGGCTACACCTTC. This sequence joins TRBV28 and TRBJ1-2, with TRBD1 matching 12 bases. Germline V gene data show CDR1 as MDHEN and CDR2 as SYDVKM. The junction had 12 bases not matched to a gene; V was cut back by 6 bases and J by 4 bases. The CDR3 extends over 17 amino acids.

This chain joins TRBV30 and TRBJ2-3; TRBD2 aligns across 13 bases. V trimming: 2 bases; J trimming: 5 bases; junction bases outside the gene matches: 7. Looked up from germline, CDR1 is GTSNPN and CDR2 is SVGIG (reference sequence). CDR3 length equals 16 residues. As DNA, the CDR3 is TGTGCCTGGAGTCTGGGACTAGCGGGAACGGGAGATACGCAGTATTTT. This codes for CAWSLGLAGTGDTQYF.

This clone came up a few times. V gene TRBV19 combines with J gene TRBJ1-5, with D tentatively TRBD1 (5 bases). The V end lost 5 bases, the J end lost 7 bases, and 12 bases lay between the germline ends. This CDR3 spans 13 amino acids. Germline assignment: CDR1 LNHDA and CDR2 SQIVND (reference sequence). CDR3 protein: CASSSGRGQPQHF. The CDR3 nucleotides read TGTGCCAGTAGTTCCGGGAGGGGACAGCCCCAGCATTTT.

V usage is TRBV3-1 (or the pseudogene TRBV3-2) and J usage is TRBJ1-2, with D maybe TRBD1 (5 bases). The CDR3 covers 18 residues. CDR1 and CDR2 (germline): LGHDT, YNNKEL (reference sequence). The V end lost 1 base, the J end lost 4 bases, and 22 bases lay between the germline ends. CDR3 sequence: CASSQGRGYSAKRYGYTF. Here the CDR3 DNA reads TGTGCCAGCAGCCAAGGAAGGGGTTACTCAGCGAAGCGCTATGGCTACACCTTC.

The V call is TRBV15, the J call TRBJ1-3; a weak D match, TRBD1 (6 bases). The ends were cut back, 5 bases at V and 0 bases at J, with 11 bases in the middle. The CDR3 loop spans 15 amino acids. CDR1 and CDR2 from the germline V gene are LNHNV and YYDKDF (reference sequence). In nucleotides, the CDR3 is TGTGCCACCAGCCCCGACAGGTCCTCTGGAAACACCATATATTTT. It codes for CATSPDRSSGNTIYF. The full variable domain, with the rest looked up from reference TRBV15 and TRBJ1-3, is DAMVIQNPRYQVTQFGKPVTLSCSQTLNHNVMYWYQQKSSQAPKLLFHYYDKDFNNEADTPDNFQSRRPNTSFCFLDIRSPGLGDTAMYLCATSPDRSSGNTIYFGEGSWLTVV.

This rearrangement joins TRBV19 to TRBJ2-3; D is possibly TRBD1 (6 bases). Trimming removed 9 bases from V and 2 bases from J, with 9 bases in between. The CDR3 runs to 12 residues. The germline CDR1 and CDR2 sequences are LNHDA and SQIVND (reference sequence). The CDR3 loop reads CASKGVTDTQYF. DNA of the CDR3: TGTGCCAGCAAGGGGGTCACAGATACGCAGTATTTT.

The chain combines TRBV5-1 with TRBJ1-2; 8 nucleotides line up with TRBD1. The CDR3 spans 16 residues. The V gene's germline CDR1 is SGHRS and CDR2 YFSETQ. The junction had 9 bases not matched to a gene; V was cut back by 1 base and J by 4 bases. CDR3 nucleotides: TGCGCCAGCAGCTTGTCCGGCCAGGGGGCCACCTATGGCTACACCTTC. Its translation is CASSLSGQGATYGYTF.

The chain is built from TRBV5-1 and TRBJ2-3; 9 bases are a match to TRBD1. This CDR3 has 16 residues. Trimming removed 5 bases from V and 6 bases from J; junction bases left unmatched: 13. From germline, CDR1 is SGHRS and CDR2 YFSETQ. The CDR3 here is CASRRAPGQGTDTQYF. The DNA for the CDR3 is TGCGCCAGCAGACGCGCACCGGGACAGGGAACGGATACGCAGTATTTT.

The chain employs TRBV5-1 and TRBJ1-2; TRBD1 might be the D (6 bases). Trimming shortened V by 4 bases and J by 8 bases, and 18 bases separated the two germline ends. Per the germline V gene, CDR1 is SGHRS and CDR2 is YFSETQ. The CDR3 runs 14 residues. In nucleotides, the CDR3 is TGCGCCAGCAGCCGCGGACAGACAACCGGGGGCTACACCTTC. Its protein product is CASSRGQTTGGYTF.

This sequence joins TRBV21-1 and TRBJ2-2; the table names TRBD1, a call not compared with the DNA. TRBV21-1 is designated a pseudogene. The CDR3 consists of 17 residues. CDR3 DNA: TGTGCCAGCAGCAAACAGGGGGCGGGGAAAACCACCGGGGAGCTGTTTTTT. This translates into CASSKQGAGKTTGELFF.

This chain joins TRBV5-4 and TRBJ2-5; 8 bases agree with TRBD2. Unmatched junction bases numbered 12, after V lost 0 bases and J lost 5 bases. The germline V gene encodes CDR1 SGHNT and CDR2 YYREEE (reference sequence). The CDR3 runs to 17 residues. CDR3 protein: CASSLASGGAGVETQYF. The CDR3 bases are TGTGCCAGCAGCTTGGCAAGTGGGGGAGCGGGAGTGGAGACCCAGTACTTC.

This chain links TRBV6-5 with TRBJ2-5; maybe TRBD1 (6 bases). The CDR3 covers 15 residues. CDR1 MNHEY and CDR2 SVGAGI come from the germline V gene. Trimming took 5 bases from V and 3 from J, leaving 16 bases between them. CDR3 in DNA: TGTGCCAGCAGTAGACTACAGGGAACTGAAGAGACCCAGTACTTC. Encoded protein: CASSRLQGTEETQYF.

CDR3 in amino acids: CASSQGFRASGRDETQYF. CDR3 bases: TGTGCCAGCAGCCAAGGGTTCCGAGCTAGCGGGAGGGACGAGACCCAGTACTTC. The rearrangement uses TRBV4-2 and TRBJ2-5; TRBD2 aligns across 12 bases. Germline V gene data show CDR1 as LGHNA and CDR2 as YNFKEQ. The CDR3 loop spans 18 amino acids. J lost 5 bases, V lost 1 base, and 11 bases had no gene match.

The V call is TRBV18, the J call TRBJ2-3, with a tentative D call TRBD2 (5 bases). Per germline, CDR1 KGHSH and CDR2 LQKENI. Trimming left V 3 bases short and J 2 bases short, with 15 bases between. The CDR3 has 16 residues. CDR3 nucleotide sequence: TGTGCCAGCTCACCTACTAGGCCTACCCTCACAGATACGCAGTATTTT. Translating gives CASSPTRPTLTDTQYF.

This clone appeared once. The rearrangement links TRBV29-1 to TRBJ2-5, with 7 bases that match TRBD2. The germline CDR1 and CDR2 sequences are SQVTM and ANQGSEA. This CDR3 is built from 14 residues. Trimming cost V 0 bases and J 5 bases; bases outside gene matches: 6. CDR3 DNA: TGCAGCGTTGAAGACGGGACTACGAGGGAGACCCAGTACTTC. Translated: CSVEDGTTRETQYF.

The genes are TRBV21-1 and TRBJ1-5. TRBV21-1 is a documented pseudogene. The CDR3 sequence is 15 residues long. CDR3 residues: CASSPPSPGNQPQHF. In nucleotides, the CDR3 is TGTGCCAGCAGCCCCCCCTCCCCGGGCAATCAGCCCCAGCATTTT.